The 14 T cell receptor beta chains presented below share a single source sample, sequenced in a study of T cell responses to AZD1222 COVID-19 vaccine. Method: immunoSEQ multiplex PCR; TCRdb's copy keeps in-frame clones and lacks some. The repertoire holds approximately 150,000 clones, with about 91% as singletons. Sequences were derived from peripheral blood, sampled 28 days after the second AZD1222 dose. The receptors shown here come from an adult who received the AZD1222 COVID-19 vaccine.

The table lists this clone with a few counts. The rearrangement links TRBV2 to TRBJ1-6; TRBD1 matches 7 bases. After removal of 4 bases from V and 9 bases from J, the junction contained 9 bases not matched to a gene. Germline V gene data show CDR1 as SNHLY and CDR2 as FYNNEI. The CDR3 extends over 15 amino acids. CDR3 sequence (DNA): TGTGCCAGCAGTGGAATGACAGGGTTTGGTTCACCCCTCCACTTT. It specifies CASSGMTGFGSPLHF.

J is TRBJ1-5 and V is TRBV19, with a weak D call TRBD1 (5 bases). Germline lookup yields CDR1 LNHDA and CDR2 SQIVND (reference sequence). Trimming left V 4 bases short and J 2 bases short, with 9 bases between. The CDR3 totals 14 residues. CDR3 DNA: TGTGCCAGTAGTACTTCGGGGGGCAATCAGCCCCAGCATTTT. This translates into CASSTSGGNQPQHF.

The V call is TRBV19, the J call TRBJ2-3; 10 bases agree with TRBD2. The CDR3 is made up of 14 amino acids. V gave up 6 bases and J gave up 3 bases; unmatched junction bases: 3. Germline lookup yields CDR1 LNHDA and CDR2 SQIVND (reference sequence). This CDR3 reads CASSGLAETDTQYF. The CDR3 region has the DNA TGTGCCAGTAGCGGACTAGCGGAGACAGATACGCAGTATTTT.

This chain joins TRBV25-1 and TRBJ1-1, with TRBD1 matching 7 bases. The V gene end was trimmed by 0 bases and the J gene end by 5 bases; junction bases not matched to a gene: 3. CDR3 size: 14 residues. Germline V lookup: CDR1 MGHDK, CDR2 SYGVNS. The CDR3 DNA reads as TGTGCCAGCAGTGAATATCAGGGGGTTACTGAAGCTTTCTTT. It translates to CASSEYQGVTEAFF. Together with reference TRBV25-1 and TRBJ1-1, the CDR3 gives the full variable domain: EADIYQTPRYLVIGTGKKITLECSQTMGHDKMYWYQQDPGMELHLIHYSYGVNSTEKGDLSSESTVSRIRTEHFPLTLESARPSHTSQYLCASSEYQGVTEAFFGQGTRLTVV.

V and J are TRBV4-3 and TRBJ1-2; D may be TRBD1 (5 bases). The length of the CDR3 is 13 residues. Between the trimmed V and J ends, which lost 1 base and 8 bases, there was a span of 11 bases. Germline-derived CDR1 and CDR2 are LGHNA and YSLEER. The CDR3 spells CASSQGQGWGYTF. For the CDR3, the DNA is TGCGCCAGCAGCCAAGGGCAGGGCTGGGGCTACACCTTC.

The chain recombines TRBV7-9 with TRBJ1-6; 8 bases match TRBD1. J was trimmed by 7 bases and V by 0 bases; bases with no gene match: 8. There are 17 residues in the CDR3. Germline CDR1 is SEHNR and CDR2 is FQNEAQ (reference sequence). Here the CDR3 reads CASSLATRTGWNSPLHF. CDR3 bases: TGTGCCAGCAGCTTAGCAACGAGGACAGGGTGGAATTCACCCCTCCACTTT. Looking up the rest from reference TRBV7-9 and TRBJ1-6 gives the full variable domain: DTGVSQNPRHKITKRGQNVTFRCDPISEHNRLYWYRQTLGQGPEFLTYFQNEAQLEKSRLLSDRFSAERPKGSFSTLEIQRTEQGDSAMYLCASSLATRTGWNSPLHFGNGTRLTVT.

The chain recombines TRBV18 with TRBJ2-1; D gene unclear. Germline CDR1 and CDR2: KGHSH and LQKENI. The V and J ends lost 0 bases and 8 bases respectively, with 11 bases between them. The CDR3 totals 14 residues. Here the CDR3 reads CASSPPSSRDEQFF. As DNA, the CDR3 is TGTGCCAGCTCACCACCTTCGAGTCGGGATGAGCAGTTCTTC.

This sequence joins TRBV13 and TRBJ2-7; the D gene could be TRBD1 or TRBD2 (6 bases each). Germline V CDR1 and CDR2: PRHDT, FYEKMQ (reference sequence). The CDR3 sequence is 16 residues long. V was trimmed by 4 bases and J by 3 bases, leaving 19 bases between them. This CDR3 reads CASSSRGPSESYEQYF. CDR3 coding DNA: TGTGCCAGCAGCTCCCGGGGGCCTAGCGAGAGCTACGAGCAGTACTTC.

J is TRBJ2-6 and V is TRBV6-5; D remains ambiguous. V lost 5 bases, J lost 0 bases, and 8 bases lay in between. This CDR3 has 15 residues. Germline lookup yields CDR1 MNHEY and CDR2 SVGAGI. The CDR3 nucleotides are TGTGCCAGCAGTATCAGTTTCTCTGGGGCCAACGTCCTGACTTTC. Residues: CASSISFSGANVLTF.

CDR3: CASADRGSYEQYV. CDR3 DNA: TGTGCCAGCGCGGACAGGGGCTCCTACGAGCAGTACGTC. The chain joins TRBV2 to TRBJ2-7, with 9 bases lining up with TRBD1. CDR3 size: 13 residues. V trimming: 8 bases; J trimming: 0 bases; junction bases outside the gene matches: 2. Germline V gene sequence: CDR1 SNHLY, CDR2 FYNNEI.

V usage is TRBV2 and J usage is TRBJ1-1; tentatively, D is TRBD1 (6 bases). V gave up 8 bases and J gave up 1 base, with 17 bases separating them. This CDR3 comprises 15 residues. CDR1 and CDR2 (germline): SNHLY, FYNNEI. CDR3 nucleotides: TGTGCCAGCGCCCTAGGGGGGTGGGGGAACACTGAAGCTTTCTTT. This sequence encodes CASALGGWGNTEAFF.

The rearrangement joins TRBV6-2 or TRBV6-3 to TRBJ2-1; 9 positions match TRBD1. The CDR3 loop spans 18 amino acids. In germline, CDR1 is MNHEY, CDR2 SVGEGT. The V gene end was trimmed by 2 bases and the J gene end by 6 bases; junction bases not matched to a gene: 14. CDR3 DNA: TGTGCCAGCAGTTACCCGGGACAGGGATGGGCGGAAGTCAATGAGCAGTTCTTC. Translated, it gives CASSYPGQGWAEVNEQFF.

This CDR3 is CASSLGGMGEKLFF. In nucleotides, the CDR3 is TGTGCCAGCAGTTTAGGGGGAATGGGTGAAAAACTGTTTTTT. The rearrangement joins TRBV28 to TRBJ1-4, with D possibly TRBD1 on 5 matching bases. Germline lookup yields CDR1 MDHEN and CDR2 SYDVKM. The V end lost 2 bases, the J end lost 7 bases, and 11 bases lay between the germline ends. The CDR3 is 14 amino acids.

The CDR3 reads CASSRTTVNTEAFF. CDR3 nucleotide sequence: TGCGCCAGCAGCCGGACGACAGTGAACACTGAAGCTTTCTTT. The V and J genes are TRBV5-1 and TRBJ1-1, with D possibly being TRBD1 (5 bases). Germline assignment: CDR1 SGHRS and CDR2 YFSETQ. This CDR3 spans 14 amino acids. With 4 bases removed from V and 0 bases from J, the gap between germline ends came to 10 bases.